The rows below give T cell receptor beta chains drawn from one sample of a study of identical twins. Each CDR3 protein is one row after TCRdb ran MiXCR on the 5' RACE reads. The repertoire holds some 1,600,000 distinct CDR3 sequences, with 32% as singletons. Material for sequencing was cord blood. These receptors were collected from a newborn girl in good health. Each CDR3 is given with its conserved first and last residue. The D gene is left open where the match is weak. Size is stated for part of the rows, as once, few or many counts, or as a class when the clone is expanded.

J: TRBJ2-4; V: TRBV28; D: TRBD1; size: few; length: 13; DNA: TGTGCCAGCAGTCCAGGGGGCGCTAACATTCAGTACTTC; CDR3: CASSPGGANIQYF
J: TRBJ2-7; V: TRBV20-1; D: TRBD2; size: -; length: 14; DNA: TGCAGTGCTTTCGGACTAGCGGGAGACTACGAGCAGTACTTC; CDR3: CSAFGLAGDYEQYF
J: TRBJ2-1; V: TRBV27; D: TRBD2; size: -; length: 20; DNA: TGTGCCAGCAGTTTACTACCCGTACCGAGACTAGCGGGAGACTACAATGAGCAGTTCTTC; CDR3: CASSLLPVPRLAGDYNEQFF
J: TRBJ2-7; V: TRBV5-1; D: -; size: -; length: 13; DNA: TGCGCCAGCAGCTCCGTTGCACTCTACGAGCAGTACTTC; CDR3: CASSSVALYEQYF
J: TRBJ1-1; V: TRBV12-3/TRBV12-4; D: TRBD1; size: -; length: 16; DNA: TGTGCCAGCAGTTTCCCACGGACAGGGCGGGACAGGGAAGCTTTCTTT; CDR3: CASSFPRTGRDREAFF
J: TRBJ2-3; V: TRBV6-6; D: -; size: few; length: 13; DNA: TGTGCCAGCAGTTTTCCAGGTTTGGATACGCAGTATTTT; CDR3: CASSFPGLDTQYF
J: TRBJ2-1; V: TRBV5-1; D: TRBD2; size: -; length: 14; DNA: TGCGCCAGCAGCTTACTAGCGGCCTACAATGAGCACTTCTTC; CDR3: CASSLLAAYNEHFF
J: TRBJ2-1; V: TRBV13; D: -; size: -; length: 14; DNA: TGTGCCAGCAGCTTCCGGATCTCCTACAATGAGCAGTTCTTC; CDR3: CASSFRISYNEQFF
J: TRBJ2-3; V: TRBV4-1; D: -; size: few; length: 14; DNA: TGCGCCAGCAGCCAACCACAGGGCACAGATACGCAGTATTTT; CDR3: CASSQPQGTDTQYF
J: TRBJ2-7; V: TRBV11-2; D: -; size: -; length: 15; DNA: TGTGCCAGCAACTTAAGATACGGGGTCTGGAATGAGCAGTACTTC; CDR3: CASNLRYGVWNEQYF
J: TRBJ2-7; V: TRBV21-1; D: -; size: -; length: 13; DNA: TGTGCCAGCAGCACGGCCCGACCCTACGAGCAGTACTTC; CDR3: CASSTARPYEQYF
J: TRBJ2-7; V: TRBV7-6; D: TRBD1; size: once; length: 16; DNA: TGTGTCAGCAGCTTAGCAGGGGGCTTAAGCTCCTACGAGCAGTACTTC; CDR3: CVSSLAGGLSSYEQYF
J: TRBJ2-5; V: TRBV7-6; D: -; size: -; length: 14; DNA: TGTGCCAGCAGCATACGGGTAGGCCAAGAGACCCAGTACTTC; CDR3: CASSIRVGQETQYF
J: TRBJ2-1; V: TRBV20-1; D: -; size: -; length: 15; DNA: TGCAGTGCTAGTCCCAGATCCATCTCCTACAATGAGCAGTTCTTC; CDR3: CSASPRSISYNEQFF
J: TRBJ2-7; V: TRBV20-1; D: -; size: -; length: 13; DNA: TGCAGTGCCCCCCGAACGCCTTCCTACGAGCAGTACTTC; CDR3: CSAPRTPSYEQYF
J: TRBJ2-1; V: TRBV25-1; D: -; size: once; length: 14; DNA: TGTGCCAGCACCCTTACCCCATGCTACAATGAGCAGTTCTTC; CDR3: CASTLTPCYNEQFF
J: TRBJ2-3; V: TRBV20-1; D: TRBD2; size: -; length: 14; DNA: TGCAGTGGAAGAGGGCTAGCGGGAGTGAATACGCAGTATTTT; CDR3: CSGRGLAGVNTQYF
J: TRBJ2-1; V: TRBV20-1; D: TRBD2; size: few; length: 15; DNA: TGCAGTGCTAGAGAGTCCGGACTAGCCTACAATGAGCAGTTCTTC; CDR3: CSARESGLAYNEQFF
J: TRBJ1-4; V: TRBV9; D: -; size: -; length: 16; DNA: TGTGCCAGCAGCGTAGAGTCGGGCAGGACTAATGAAAAACTGTTTTTT; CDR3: CASSVESGRTNEKLFF
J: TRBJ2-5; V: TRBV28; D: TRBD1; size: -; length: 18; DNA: TGTGCCAGCAGTTTCGGGACAGGGGCCTTACCATCACAAGAGACCCAGTACTTC; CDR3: CASSFGTGALPSQETQYF
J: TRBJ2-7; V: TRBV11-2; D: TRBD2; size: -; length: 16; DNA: TGTGCCAGCAGCTTAGCGGGCGGGGGGGCTTTCAATGAGCAGTACTTC; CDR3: CASSLAGGGAFNEQYF
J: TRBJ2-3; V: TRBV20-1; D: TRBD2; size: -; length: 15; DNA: TGCAGTGCTAGCCGACTAGCGGGGATGACAGATACGCAGTATTTT; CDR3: CSASRLAGMTDTQYF
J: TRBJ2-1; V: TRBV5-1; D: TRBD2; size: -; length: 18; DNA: TGCGCCAGCAGCTTGGCCCGGACTAGCGGGAGGGCCGAGAATGAGCAGTTCTTC; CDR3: CASSLARTSGRAENEQFF
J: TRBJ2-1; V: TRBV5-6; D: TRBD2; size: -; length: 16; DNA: TGTGCCAGCAGCTTGGGCCCGGGACTAGCGGACAATGAGCAGTTCTTC; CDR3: CASSLGPGLADNEQFF
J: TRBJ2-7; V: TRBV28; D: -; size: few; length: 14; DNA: TGTGCCAGCAGTTTCGGCTTCGGCTCCTACGAGCAGTACTTC; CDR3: CASSFGFGSYEQYF
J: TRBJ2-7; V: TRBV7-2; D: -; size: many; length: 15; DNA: TGTGCCAGCAGCTTATTAAACAGACTCTCCTACGAGCAGTACTTC; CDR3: CASSLLNRLSYEQYF
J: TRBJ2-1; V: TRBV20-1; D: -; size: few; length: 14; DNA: TGCAGTGCTAGAGATTATGCTAGCCCCAGCAAGCAGTTCTTC; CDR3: CSARDYASPSKQFF